The 8 T cell receptor beta chains reported below all come from one sample, sequenced in a study of shared clonotypes between healthy human individuals. Data came from immunoSEQ multiplex PCR; TCRdb stores just in-frame clones and leaves some out. The profile covers over 1.5 million clones, with roughly 98% appearing a single time and around 0.47% taken by the ten largest. Material for sequencing was naive CD4+ T cells sorted from blood. As for subset: CD45RA+ positively selected. The receptors shown here come from a man aged 25 to 40 in good health.

This sequence joins TRBV5-1 and TRBJ2-5, with 13 bases matching TRBD2. The CDR3 has 16 amino acids. Looked up from germline, CDR1 is SGHRS and CDR2 is YFSETQ. The junction had 6 bases not matched to a gene; V was cut back by 2 bases and J by 5 bases. CDR3 in amino acids: CASSFPGLAGEETQYF. As DNA, the CDR3 is TGCGCCAGCAGCTTTCCAGGACTAGCGGGAGAGGAGACCCAGTACTTC. The entire variable domain, with the rest obtained from reference TRBV5-1 and TRBJ2-5, is as follows: KAGVTQTPRYLIKTRGQQVTLSCSPISGHRSVSWYQQTPGQGLQFLFEYFSETQRNKGNFPGRFSGRQFSNSRSEMNVSTLELGDSALYLCASSFPGLAGEETQYFGPGTRLLVL.

The chain has TRBV6-1 and TRBJ2-3; D is ambiguous. This CDR3 has 11 amino acids. V gave up 7 bases and J gave up 2 bases, with 4 bases separating them. Germline V CDR1 and CDR2: MNHNS, SASEGT. The CDR3 coding sequence is TGTGCCAGCAAAATCACAGATACGCAGTATTTT. Amino acid sequence: CASKITDTQYF.

The CDR3, as DNA: TGTGCCAGCAGCCTTAGAACAGGGTCGGACACAGATACGCAGTATTTT. Translation gives CASSLRTGSDTDTQYF. The genes are TRBV7-8 and TRBJ2-3; TRBD1 is a possible D gene (6 bases). Germline V gene data show CDR1 as SGHVS and CDR2 as FQNEAQ. The CDR3 runs to 16 residues. V was cut by 5 bases and J by 2 bases, with 17 bases left in between.

The chain carries TRBV27 and TRBJ2-1; 7 positions match TRBD1. The CDR3 sequence is 15 residues long. Germline V gene data show CDR1 as MNHEY and CDR2 as SMNVEV (reference sequence). V lost 5 bases and J lost 1; bases outside the gene matches: 5. The CDR3 here is CASSKGAPSYNEQFF. CDR3 nucleotides: TGTGCCAGCAGTAAGGGGGCCCCATCCTACAATGAGCAGTTCTTC.

This chain joins TRBV7-2 and TRBJ2-7; D unresolved. The CDR3 contains 14 residues. V lost 3 bases and J lost 1, with 10 bases in between. The germline CDR1 and CDR2 sequences are SGHTA and FQGNSA. Here the CDR3 DNA reads TGTGCCAGCAGCTTCCCGGTAGGATCCTACGAGCAGTACTTC. Protein product: CASSFPVGSYEQYF.

Notes on this clone: The sample carries other DNA sequences with the same CDR3. V is TRBV18 and J is TRBJ2-7, with 8 bases matching TRBD1. V shed 3 bases, J shed 3 bases, and the junction held 1 base outside the gene matches. CDR1 is KGHSH, CDR2 LQKENI, per germline. This CDR3 has 13 amino acids. The CDR3 region is CASSPTGVYEQYF. The CDR3 nucleotides are TGTGCCAGCTCACCGACAGGGGTCTACGAGCAGTACTTC. Variable domain in full (rest from reference TRBV18 and TRBJ2-7): NAGVMQNPRHLVRRRGQEARLRCSPMKGHSHVYWYRQLPEEGLKFMVYLQKENIIDESGMPKERFSAEFPKEGPSILRIQQVVRGDSAAYFCASSPTGVYEQYFGPGTRLTVT.

The J gene is TRBJ2-1, the V gene TRBV7-8, with 9 positions matching TRBD2. Unmatched junction bases numbered 9, after V lost 4 bases and J lost 5 bases. There are 16 residues in the CDR3. Per the germline V gene, CDR1 is SGHVS and CDR2 is FQNEAQ. Here the CDR3 reads CASSSLTSGRHNEQFF. For the CDR3, the DNA is TGTGCCAGCAGCTCTCTGACTAGCGGACGTCACAATGAGCAGTTCTTC.

This chain joins TRBV18 and TRBJ2-7, with unresolved D. Germline CDR1 and CDR2: KGHSH and LQKENI. The CDR3 consists of 13 residues. V was pared by 3 bases and J by 2 bases, with 8 bases between. The CDR3, as DNA: TGTGCCAGCTCACCGGTCAACGCCTACGAGCAGTACTTC. This encodes CASSPVNAYEQYF. The full variable domain, its missing parts supplied by reference TRBV18 and TRBJ2-7, is NAGVMQNPRHLVRRRGQEARLRCSPMKGHSHVYWYRQLPEEGLKFMVYLQKENIIDESGMPKERFSAEFPKEGPSILRIQQVVRGDSAAYFCASSPVNAYEQYFGPGTRLTVT.